This is a list of T cell receptor beta chains from one sample in a study of blood T cell repertoires in COVID-19. Repertoires were generated with immunoSEQ multiplex PCR, while TCRdb's copy carries only in-frame clones and drops some. The sample has 290,000 or so clones, approximately 90% seen once; the top ten hold 1% to 1.3%. Sequenced: PBMCs or T cells enriched from blood (not recorded which). The receptors were gathered from a woman in her thirties who had recovered from COVID-19. Each CDR3 is given without its conserved first and last residue. For some rows the clone size is stated as once, few or many, or as a class when expanded; others skip it.

TRBJ1-5,TRBV27,.,ASSAGTGRNQPQH
TRBJ1-4,TRBV13,.,ASSFRGETEKLF
TRBJ2-1,TRBV5-4,.,ASSLGDTYNEQF
TRBJ2-5,TRBV27,once,ASSPLSGQGRGETQY
TRBJ1-1,TRBV30,.,AWSREDTEAF
TRBJ1-5,TRBV27,.,ASSLGGAQPQH
TRBJ2-5,TRBV21-1,.,ASSKWRQLTQETQY
TRBJ2-1,TRBV7-3,.,ASSLGQGSNEQF
TRBJ2-1,TRBV11-2,.,ASSPPLAGGLNEQF
TRBJ1-4,TRBV25-1,.,ASSEPGPRSEKLF
TRBJ1-2,TRBV4-2,once,ASSSPDRQANYGYT
TRBJ2-1,TRBV19,.,ASSISIAGNEQF
TRBJ1-1,TRBV30,.,TNYRETEAF
TRBJ2-3,TRBV3-1/TRBV3-2,.,ASSQDRFSTDTQY
TRBJ1-1,TRBV28,once,ASSFEETEAF
TRBJ2-3,TRBV6-5,once,AIGEGRTSTDTQY
TRBJ1-5,TRBV18,.,ASSPTQGTNQPQH
TRBJ1-6,TRBV2,.,ASSGTDISPLH
TRBJ2-1,TRBV7-3,.,ASSSLGRGGRQESYNEQF
TRBJ2-4,TRBV5-4,.,ASSLSHGENIQY
TRBJ2-7,TRBV5-4,.,ASSSKRGPHEQY
TRBJ2-1,TRBV9,.,ASSVGGSGRAPVYEQF
TRBJ2-5,TRBV21-1,.,ASSKGPGETQETQY